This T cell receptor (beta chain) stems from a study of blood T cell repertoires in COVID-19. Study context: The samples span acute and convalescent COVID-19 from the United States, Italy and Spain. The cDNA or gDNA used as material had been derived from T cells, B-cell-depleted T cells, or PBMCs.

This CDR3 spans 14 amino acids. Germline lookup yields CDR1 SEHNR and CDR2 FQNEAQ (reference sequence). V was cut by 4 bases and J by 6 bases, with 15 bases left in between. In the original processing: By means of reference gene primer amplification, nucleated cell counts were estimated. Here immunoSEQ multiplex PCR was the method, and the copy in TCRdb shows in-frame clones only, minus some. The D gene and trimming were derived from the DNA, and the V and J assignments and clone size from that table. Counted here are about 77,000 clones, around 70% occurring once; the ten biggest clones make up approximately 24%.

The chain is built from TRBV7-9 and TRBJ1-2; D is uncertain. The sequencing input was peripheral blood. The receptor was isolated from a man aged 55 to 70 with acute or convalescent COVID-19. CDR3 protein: CASSSMGAIHGYTF. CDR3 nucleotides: TGTGCCAGCAGCTCGATGGGAGCGATCCATGGCTACACCTTC.